One and the same sample provided the 7 T cell receptor beta chains below, sequenced in a study of T cells in localized non-small cell lung cancer. The assay was immunoSEQ multiplex PCR, and TCRdb's table has in-frame clones only and misses some. This sample has 6,500 or so clones; about half occur once, and the top ten carry approximately 4.2%. Sequences were derived from lymph node tissue, sampled before any cancer treatment. All receptors come from a man aged 40 to 70 with stage I lung adenocarcinoma.

This clone was counted a few times. The V and J genes are TRBV6-8 and TRBJ2-1; 7 bases are shared with TRBD2. Germline assignment: CDR1 MNHGY and CDR2 SAAAGT. The CDR3 loop spans 17 amino acids. V dropped 0 bases and J dropped 0; count of bases not matched to a gene: 5. The CDR3 reads CASSYSGRESSYNEQFF. The CDR3 DNA reads TGTGCCAGCAGTTACTCAGGGCGGGAGAGCTCCTACAATGAGCAGTTCTTC.

The CDR3 DNA reads as TGTGCCTGGAGTTCAGGGGTAGGTTTCAACAATGAGCAGTTCTTC. Protein product: CAWSSGVGFNNEQFF. This chain joins TRBV30 and TRBJ2-1; D is possibly TRBD1 (6 bases). The germline V gene has CDR1 GTSNPN and CDR2 SVGIG (reference sequence). CDR3 length: 15 amino acids. V gave up 2 bases and J gave up 5 bases, with 16 bases separating them.

This rearrangement joins TRBV29-1 to TRBJ1-4; D remains ambiguous. Germline CDR1 reads SQVTM; CDR2 reads ANQGSEA. V was trimmed by 6 bases and J by 2 bases, leaving 10 bases between them. The CDR3 is 13 amino acids. CDR3 nucleotide sequence: TGCAGCGTACGACGGGGTACTAATGAAAAACTGTTTTTT. Amino acids: CSVRRGTNEKLFF.

This clone was seen only a few times. The CDR3 nucleotides are TGTGCCAGCAGCTTACGGACTAGCGGTATCACAGATACGCAGTATTTT. Translation: CASSLRTSGITDTQYF. The chain employs TRBV11-3 and TRBJ2-3; 10 bases align to TRBD2. V lost 2 bases, J lost 2 bases, and 4 bases stayed unmatched. CDR3 length: 16 residues. Germline V gene data show CDR1 as SGHNT and CDR2 as YENEEA.

The CDR3 loop is CASSLGTEGYNEQFF. In DNA, the CDR3 is TGTGCCAGCAGTTTAGGGACAGAGGGGTACAATGAGCAGTTCTTC. The rearrangement uses TRBV28 and TRBJ2-1, with 7 bases matching TRBD1. CDR3 size: 15 residues. V lost 2 bases to trimming and J lost 4 bases; unmatched junction nucleotides: 5. Germline CDR1 and CDR2: MDHEN and SYDVKM.

This chain uses TRBV19 with TRBJ2-3, with 9 bases identical to TRBD1. CDR3 size: 15 residues. The J segment lost 3 bases and the V segment lost 3 bases, leaving 4 bases of the junction unmatched. CDR1 and CDR2 (germline): LNHDA, SQIVND (reference sequence). For the CDR3, the DNA is TGTGCCAGTAGTATCCCAGGACAGGGGACAGATACGCAGTATTTT. This encodes CASSIPGQGTDTQYF.

This sequence joins TRBV9 and TRBJ2-5; perhaps TRBD1 as D (6 bases). CDR3 length equals 12 residues. Trimming removed 6 bases at V and 5 bases at J, with 11 bases between. Per the germline V gene, CDR1 is SGDLS and CDR2 is YYNGEE. Written as DNA, the CDR3 is TGTGCCAGCACGACAGGTTTGGAGACCCAGTACTTC. Translation: CASTTGLETQYF.